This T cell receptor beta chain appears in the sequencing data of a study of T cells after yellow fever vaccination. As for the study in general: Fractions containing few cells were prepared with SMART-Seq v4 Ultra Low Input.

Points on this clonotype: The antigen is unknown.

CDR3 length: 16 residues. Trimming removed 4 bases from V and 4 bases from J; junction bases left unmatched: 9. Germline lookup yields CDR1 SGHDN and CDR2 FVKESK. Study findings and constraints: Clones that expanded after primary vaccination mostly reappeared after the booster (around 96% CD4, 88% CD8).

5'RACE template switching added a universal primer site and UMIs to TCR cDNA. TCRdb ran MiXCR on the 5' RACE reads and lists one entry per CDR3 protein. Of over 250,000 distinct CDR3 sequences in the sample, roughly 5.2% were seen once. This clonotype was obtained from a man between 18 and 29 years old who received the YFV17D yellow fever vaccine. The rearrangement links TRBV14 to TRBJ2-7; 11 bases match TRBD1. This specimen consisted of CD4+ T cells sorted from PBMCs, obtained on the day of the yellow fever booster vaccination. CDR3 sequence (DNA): TGTGCCAGCAGCCCCCGGGACAGGGGGAAAAGGTACGAGCAGTACTTC. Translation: CASSPRDRGKRYEQYF.